The entry that follows covers one T cell receptor (beta chain) sequence. These data belong to a study of neoadjuvant anti-PD-1 for oral cavity cancer. Method: immunoSEQ multiplex PCR; TCRdb's copy keeps in-frame clones and lacks some. The table lists around 68,000 clones, 80% to 90% of them singletons. The sample's time point: after neoadjuvant nivolumab, at surgical resection. The CDR3 totals 15 residues. V lost 0 bases and J lost 2; bases outside the gene matches: 5. Germline CDR1 reads SQVTM; CDR2 reads ANQGSEA. The TCR originated in a person between 40 and 80 years old with oral cavity squamous cell carcinoma. Sample: PBMCs, taken after nivolumab (anti-PD-1) treatment. The V call is TRBV29-1, the J call TRBJ2-7; 9 nucleotides agree with TRBD1. The DNA of the CDR3 is TGCAGCGTTGAAGACGGGACAGGGAAGACCTACGAGCAGTACTTC. It codes for CSVEDGTGKTYEQYF.